These 7 T cell receptor beta chains came from one sample sequenced in a study of cytomegalovirus exposure and HLA in healthy donors. The primer mix had 60 Vbeta and 13 Jbeta primers. Only in-frame clones appear in the TCRdb table, and some are missing; sequencing was by immunoSEQ multiplex PCR. Counted here are more than 110,000 clones, approximately 80% occurring once; the ten biggest clones make up 4.5% to 6.5%. The sequenced sample consisted of PBMCs. These receptors originate from a male donor in good health and CMV-seronegative.

The CDR3 nucleotides read TGTGCCACCAGCAGAGATCTAGTGGCTAACTATGGCTACACCTTC. The encoded protein is CATSRDLVANYGYTF. The chain has TRBV15 and TRBJ1-2; D gene unclear. In germline, CDR1 is LNHNV, CDR2 YYDKDF (reference sequence). The CDR3 covers 15 residues. The ends were cut back, 0 bases at V and 0 bases at J, with 8 bases in the middle.

The J gene is TRBJ2-7, the V gene TRBV15; 10 nucleotides agree with TRBD1. V trimming: 0 bases; J trimming: 5 bases; junction bases outside the gene matches: 10. CDR3 length: 17 residues. Looked up from germline, CDR1 is LNHNV and CDR2 is YYDKDF (reference sequence). The CDR3 coding sequence is TGTGCCACCAGCAGAGACAGGAAGGGACAGGGGCGGCACGAGCAGTACTTC. It is translated as CATSRDRKGQGRHEQYF.

The V call is TRBV27, the J call TRBJ1-2, with D possibly matching TRBD1 (6 bases). V shed 8 bases and J shed 5 bases, with 18 bases lying between them. Germline V gene lookup returns CDR1 MNHEY and CDR2 SMNVEV (reference sequence). CDR3 length: 14 amino acids. CDR3 DNA sequence: TGTGCCAGCCGAAGTCTACGACAGGCGTATGGCTACACCTTC. Amino acid sequence: CASRSLRQAYGYTF.

This clone appeared a single time. The chain recombines TRBV11-2 with TRBJ2-5, with TRBD1 as a possible D gene (5 bases). The germline gives CDR1 SGHAT, CDR2 FQNNGV. The CDR3 consists of 14 residues. The V end lost 5 bases, the J end lost 5 bases, and 15 bases lay between the germline ends. This chain's CDR3 is CASSHRSLEETQYF. Here the CDR3 DNA reads TGTGCCAGCAGCCACAGGTCCCTGGAGGAGACCCAGTACTTC.

This clone was seen only a few times. This rearrangement joins TRBV5-1 to TRBJ2-7, with 7 bases fitting TRBD1. Germline V gene sequence: CDR1 SGHRS, CDR2 YFSETQ. CDR3 length: 13 amino acids. V was pared by 9 bases and J by 3 bases, with 9 bases of the junction left unmatched. DNA of the CDR3: TGCGCCACTGCGACAGGGCCATACTACGAGCAGTACTTC. Translation: CATATGPYYEQYF.

This chain joins TRBV7-9 and TRBJ2-1; 9 nucleotides line up with TRBD1. The CDR3 is 17 residues long. V trimming: 6 bases; J trimming: 0 bases; junction bases outside the gene matches: 9. Germline CDR1 is SEHNR and CDR2 is FQNEAQ (reference sequence). CDR3 nucleotide sequence: TGTGCCAGCAGTCCTGGGGGGACAGGGAGCTCCTACAATGAGCAGTTCTTC. Translated: CASSPGGTGSSYNEQFF. The whole variable domain, remainder taken from reference TRBV7-9 and TRBJ2-1, is DTGVSQNPRHKITKRGQNVTFRCDPISEHNRLYWYRQTLGQGPEFLTYFQNEAQLEKSRLLSDRFSAERPKGSFSTLEIQRTEQGDSAMYLCASSPGGTGSSYNEQFFGPGTRLTVL.

This rearrangement joins TRBV28 to TRBJ1-4; TRBD1 is a possible D gene (5 bases). Trimming left V 5 bases short and J 0 bases short, with 10 bases between. CDR1 MDHEN and CDR2 SYDVKM come from the germline V gene. The CDR3 length is 15 residues. CDR3 DNA sequence: TGTGCCAGCAGTCCCCCGACAGCAACTAATGAAAAACTGTTTTTT. The encoded protein is CASSPPTATNEKLFF.